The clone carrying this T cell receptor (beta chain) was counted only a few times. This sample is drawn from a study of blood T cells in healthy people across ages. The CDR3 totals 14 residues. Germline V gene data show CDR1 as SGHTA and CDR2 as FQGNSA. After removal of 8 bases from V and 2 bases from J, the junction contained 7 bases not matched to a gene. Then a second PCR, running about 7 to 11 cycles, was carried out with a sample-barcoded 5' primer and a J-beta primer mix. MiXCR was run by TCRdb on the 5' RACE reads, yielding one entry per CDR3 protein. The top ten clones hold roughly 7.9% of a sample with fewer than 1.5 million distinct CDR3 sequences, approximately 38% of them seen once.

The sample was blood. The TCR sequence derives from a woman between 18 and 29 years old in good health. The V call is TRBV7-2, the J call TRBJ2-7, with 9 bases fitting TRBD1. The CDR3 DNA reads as TGTGCCAGCCGAGGACAGGGGTACACCTACGAGCAGTACTTC. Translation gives CASRGQGYTYEQYF.